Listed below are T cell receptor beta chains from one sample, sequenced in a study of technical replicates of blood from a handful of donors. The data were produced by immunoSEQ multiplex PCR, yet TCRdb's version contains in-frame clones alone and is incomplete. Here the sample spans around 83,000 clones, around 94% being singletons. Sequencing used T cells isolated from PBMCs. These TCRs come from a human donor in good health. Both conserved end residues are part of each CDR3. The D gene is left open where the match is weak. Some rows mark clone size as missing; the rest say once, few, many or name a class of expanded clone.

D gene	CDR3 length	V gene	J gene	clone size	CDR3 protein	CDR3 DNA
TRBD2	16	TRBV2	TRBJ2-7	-	CASSDIASGRMYEQYF	TGTGCCAGCAGTGATATTGCTAGCGGGAGAATGTACGAGCAGTACTTC
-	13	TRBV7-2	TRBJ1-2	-	CASSLSGGYGYTF	TGTGCCAGCAGCTTAAGCGGGGGCTATGGCTACACCTTC
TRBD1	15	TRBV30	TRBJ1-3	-	CACGQGIVSGNTIYF	TGTGCCTGTGGACAGGGGATCGTCTCTGGAAACACCATATATTTT
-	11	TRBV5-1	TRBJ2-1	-	CASSLRDEQFF	TGCGCCAGCAGCCTCCGCGATGAGCAGTTCTTC
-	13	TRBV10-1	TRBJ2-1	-	CASSESGSNEQFF	TGCGCCAGCAGTGAGTCCGGGAGCAATGAGCAGTTCTTC
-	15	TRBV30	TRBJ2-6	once	CAWSIVPSGANVLTF	TGTGCCTGGAGTATAGTTCCCTCTGGGGCCAACGTCCTGACTTTC
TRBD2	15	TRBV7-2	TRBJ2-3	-	CASRPGLAGSDTQYF	TGTGCCAGCAGACCAGGACTAGCGGGCTCAGATACGCAGTATTTT
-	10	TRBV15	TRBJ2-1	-	CATKGNEQFF	TGTGCCACCAAGGGGAATGAGCAGTTCTTC
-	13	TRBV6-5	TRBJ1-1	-	CASSHAEVPEAFF	TGTGCCAGCAGTCATGCAGAAGTCCCTGAAGCTTTCTTT
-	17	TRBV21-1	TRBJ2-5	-	CASSKAGVERAQETQYF	TGTGCCAGCAGCAAAGCCGGGGTGGAGCGGGCCCAAGAGACCCAGTACTTC
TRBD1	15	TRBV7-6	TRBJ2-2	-	CASSLDRGNTGELFF	TGTGCCAGCAGCCTCGACAGGGGTAACACCGGGGAGCTGTTTTTT
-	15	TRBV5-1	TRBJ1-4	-	CASSWRPREEEKLFF	TGCGCCAGCAGCTGGAGGCCGCGGGAAGAGGAAAAACTGTTTTTT
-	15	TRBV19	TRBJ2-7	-	CASSMGLRTDYEQYF	TGTGCCAGTAGTATGGGCCTTCGGACAGACTACGAGCAGTACTTC
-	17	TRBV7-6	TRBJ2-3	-	CASSLESEVPYTDTQYF	TGTGCCAGCAGCTTAGAAAGTGAAGTCCCCTACACAGATACGCAGTATTTT
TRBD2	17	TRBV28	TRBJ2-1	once	CASNPGLAYESYNEQFF	TGTGCCAGCAACCCGGGACTAGCGTATGAATCCTACAATGAGCAGTTCTTC
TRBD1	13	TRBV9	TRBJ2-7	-	CASSVGLQGLQYF	TGTGCCAGCAGCGTAGGGTTACAGGGGTTACAGTACTTC
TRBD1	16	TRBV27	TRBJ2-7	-	CASSLLLGTGAYEQYF	TGTGCCAGCAGTTTATTATTGGGGACAGGGGCCTACGAGCAGTACTTC
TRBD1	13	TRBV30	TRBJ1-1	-	CAWSVQGDTEAFF	TGTGCCTGGAGTGTACAGGGGGACACTGAAGCTTTCTTT
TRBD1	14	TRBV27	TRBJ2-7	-	CASGVTGSSYEQYF	TGTGCCAGCGGGGTGACAGGGAGCTCCTACGAGCAGTACTTC
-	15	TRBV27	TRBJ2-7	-	CASSPWSAISYEQYF	TGTGCCAGCAGCCCCTGGTCCGCTATCTCCTACGAGCAGTACTTC
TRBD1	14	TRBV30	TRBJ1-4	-	CAWSPGGGNEKLFF	TGTGCCTGGAGTCCAGGGGGTGGCAATGAAAAACTGTTTTTT
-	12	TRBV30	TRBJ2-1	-	CAWSVADYEQFF	TGTGCCTGGAGTGTAGCGGATTATGAGCAGTTCTTC
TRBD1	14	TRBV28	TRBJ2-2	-	CASSWTGESGELFF	TGTGCCAGCAGTTGGACAGGGGAATCCGGGGAGCTGTTTTTT
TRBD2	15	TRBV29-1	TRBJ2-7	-	CSVRTSGNYPHEQYF	TGCAGCGTACGGACTAGCGGCAACTATCCCCACGAGCAGTACTTC
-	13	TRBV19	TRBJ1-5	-	CASSIISFQPQHF	TGTGCCAGTAGTATAATTAGCTTTCAGCCCCAGCATTTT
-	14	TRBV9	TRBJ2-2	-	CASSPKSKTGELFF	TGTGCCAGCAGCCCTAAGTCTAAGACCGGGGAGCTGTTTTTT
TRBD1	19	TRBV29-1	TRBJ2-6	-	CSLIPGTGNSFSGANVLTF	TGCAGCCTGATACCCGGGACAGGGAATTCTTTCTCTGGGGCCAACGTCCTGACTTTC